Following are 12 T cell receptor beta chains from one sample sequenced in a study of blood T cell repertoires in COVID-19. Assay: immunoSEQ multiplex PCR; the TCRdb copy retains only in-frame clones and omits some. The data hold fewer than 200,000 clones, with just under 80% observed a single time. Sequenced material: peripheral blood. These receptors originate from a man between 70 and 80 years old with active or convalescent COVID-19.

The rearrangement joins TRBV5-5 to TRBJ2-3; 7 bases are shared with TRBD1. Germline V lookup: CDR1 SGHKS, CDR2 YYEKEE (reference sequence). The ends lost 5 bases at V and 3 bases at J; junction bases unmatched: 15. The CDR3 length is 17 residues. CDR3 amino acids: CASRTDRALHTTDTQYF. The CDR3 DNA follows: TGTGCCAGCAGGACTGACAGGGCCTTGCACACAACAGATACGCAGTATTTT.

The rearrangement uses TRBV11-2 and TRBJ2-7, with no clear D. This CDR3 contains 12 residues. V was clipped by 4 bases and J by 3 bases, with 7 bases between them. Germline CDR1 and CDR2: SGHAT and FQNNGV. CDR3 coding DNA: TGTGCCAGCAGCTCCCAGGACTACGAGCAGTACTTC. It specifies CASSSQDYEQYF.

The V call is TRBV5-4, the J call TRBJ1-2; perhaps TRBD1 as D (6 bases). Germline CDR1 and CDR2: SGHNT and YYREEE (reference sequence). V was clipped by 3 bases and J by 8 bases, with 17 bases between them. CDR3 length: 14 residues. The CDR3 region has the DNA TGTGCCAGCAGCTCCGAGACAGGAACAGGAGGCTACACCTTC. Its protein is CASSSETGTGGYTF.

The V call is TRBV6-5, the J call TRBJ2-7; D unresolved. V was shortened by 5 bases and J by 2 bases, with 16 bases between the two germline ends. Per the germline V gene, CDR1 is MNHEY and CDR2 is SVGAGI. CDR3 length: 15 amino acids. CDR3 coding DNA: TGTGCCAGCAGTAGGCAGGAAGGTCGGACCTACGAGCAGTACTTC. Translation: CASSRQEGRTYEQYF.

This rearrangement joins TRBV4-1 to TRBJ2-1; 11 bases match TRBD2. Germline trimming cut 0 bases from V and 7 bases from J; bases unmatched to any gene: 5. The CDR3 runs 16 residues. Germline CDR1 is MGHRA and CDR2 is YSYEKL. This CDR3 is CASSQDLAGGGNEQFF. DNA of the CDR3: TGCGCCAGCAGCCAAGATCTAGCGGGAGGAGGTAATGAGCAGTTCTTC.

V usage is TRBV11-2 and J usage is TRBJ2-1; 12 bases align to TRBD2. Looked up from germline, CDR1 is SGHAT and CDR2 is FQNNGV. This CDR3 spans 16 amino acids. Germline trimming cut 3 bases from V and 6 bases from J; bases unmatched to any gene: 6. In nucleotides, the CDR3 is TGTGCCAGCAGCTTTACTCGACTAGCGGGGGCCAATGAGCAGTTCTTC. The encoded protein is CASSFTRLAGANEQFF.

J is TRBJ2-1 and V is TRBV5-1; possibly TRBD2 for D (6 bases). Germline V gene sequence: CDR1 SGHRS, CDR2 YFSETQ. This CDR3 is built from 15 residues. V lost 0 bases, J lost 0 bases, and 7 bases lay in between. The CDR3 loop reads CASSLGTTSYNEQFF. CDR3 coding DNA: TGCGCCAGCAGCTTGGGGACTACCTCCTACAATGAGCAGTTCTTC.

This clone was found a few times. The chain combines TRBV5-1 with TRBJ1-5, with no clear D. The CDR3 covers 17 residues. The ends were cut back, 0 bases at V and 0 bases at J, with 13 bases in the middle. In germline, CDR1 is SGHRS, CDR2 YFSETQ. The chain's CDR3 is CASSLGATTDSNQPQHF. The CDR3, as DNA: TGCGCCAGCAGCTTGGGGGCCACAACAGATAGCAATCAGCCCCAGCATTTT.

The V and J genes are TRBV11-3 and TRBJ2-1; 10 nucleotides line up with TRBD2. CDR1 and CDR2 from the germline V gene are SGHNT and YENEEA. The ends lost 1 base at V and 6 bases at J; junction bases unmatched: 3. The CDR3 is 15 residues long. Here the CDR3 reads CASSLGTSGPNEQFF. The CDR3 nucleotides read TGTGCCAGCAGCTTAGGGACTAGCGGCCCCAATGAGCAGTTCTTC.

The chain joins TRBV5-1 to TRBJ2-7; 8 bases are shared with TRBD2. The CDR3 is 14 residues long. Unmatched junction bases numbered 7, after V lost 6 bases and J lost 2 bases. The germline CDR1 and CDR2 sequences are SGHRS and YFSETQ. CDR3 loop: CASNRVAGTYEQYF. CDR3 coding DNA: TGCGCCAGCAATAGAGTAGCGGGGACCTACGAGCAGTACTTC. Full variable domain (outside the CDR3, taken from reference TRBV5-1 and TRBJ2-7): KAGVTQTPRYLIKTRGQQVTLSCSPISGHRSVSWYQQTPGQGLQFLFEYFSETQRNKGNFPGRFSGRQFSNSRSEMNVSTLELGDSALYLCASNRVAGTYEQYFGPGTRLTVT.

The rearrangement links TRBV5-1 to TRBJ2-2; weak D call: TRBD1 (5 bases). This CDR3 comprises 14 residues. The V end was cut by 2 bases, the J end by 3 bases, with 8 bases between. Germline V lookup: CDR1 SGHRS, CDR2 YFSETQ. For the CDR3, the DNA is TGCGCCAGCAGCTTTAAGACAGACACCGGGGAGCTGTTTTTT. Protein sequence: CASSFKTDTGELFF.

This clone turned up a few times. The rearrangement uses TRBV6-6 and TRBJ1-2; D ambiguous. Deletions cut 6 bases from V and 2 bases from J, with 10 bases between. CDR1 MNHNY and CDR2 SVGAGI come from the germline V gene (reference sequence). CDR3 length: 13 amino acids. CDR3 residues: CASSPGVNYGYTF. CDR3 coding DNA: TGTGCCAGCAGCCCGGGAGTCAACTATGGCTACACCTTC.